The rows below give T cell receptor beta chains drawn from one sample of a study of blood T cell repertoires in COVID-19. The repertoire was sequenced with immunoSEQ multiplex PCR; TCRdb's copy has only in-frame clones and lacks some. The sample contains roughly 39,000 clones, around 91% of which appear only once. What was sequenced was peripheral blood. Receptors originate from a man in his thirties or forties with active or convalescent COVID-19. The CDR3 runs from the conserved cysteine through the conserved F or W. Each record gives: J gene, V gene, D gene, CDR3 DNA, CDR3 protein. The D gene is left open where the match is weak.

TRBJ2-5,TRBV4-1,-,TGCGCCAGCAGCCAAGGCCTAAAGGAGACCCAGTACTTC,CASSQGLKETQYF
TRBJ2-3,TRBV19,-,TGTGCCAGTAGTACTGGACAGATTGATACGCAGTATTTT,CASSTGQIDTQYF
TRBJ2-3,TRBV5-1,TRBD2,TGCGCCAGCAGCTTGTTGGCTAGCGGGGGGGGCACAGATACGCAGTATTTT,CASSLLASGGGTDTQYF
TRBJ1-1,TRBV14,-,TGTGCCAGCAGCCAAGCAGGCATGAACACTGAAGCTTTCTTT,CASSQAGMNTEAFF
TRBJ2-1,TRBV7-3,-,TGTGCCAGCAGCCCCGAGGGCGGCGGGATAAGGTACAATGAGCAGTTCTTC,CASSPEGGGIRYNEQFF
TRBJ2-2,TRBV5-8,-,TGTGCCAGCAGAGCGACAGGGAGGCGTGCCGGGGAGCTGTTTTTT,CASRATGRRAGELFF
TRBJ1-1,TRBV11-2,-,TGTGCCAGCAGCTTAGGGACAGAAGGGGTGTGGACTGAAGCTTTCTTT,CASSLGTEGVWTEAFF
TRBJ2-1,TRBV18,TRBD1,TGTGCCAGCTCACCATGGGACAGGGGACGCAATGAGCAGTTCTTC,CASSPWDRGRNEQFF
TRBJ2-3,TRBV5-1,TRBD2,TGCGCCAGCAGCTTGGGGTGGCGGGGGGGTCCAGATACGCAGTATTTT,CASSLGWRGGPDTQYF
TRBJ1-4,TRBV29-1,-,TGCAGCGCCTCGGTTAATGAAAAACTGTTTTTT,CSASVNEKLFF
TRBJ2-1,TRBV27,TRBD1,TGTGCCAGCAGTTACTACAGGGGAAATGAGCAGTTCTTC,CASSYYRGNEQFF
TRBJ1-5,TRBV7-2,-,TGTGCCAGCAGCTTCCGGGGAGGGGATCAGCCCCAGCATTTT,CASSFRGGDQPQHF